This T cell receptor (beta chain) was obtained from a study of shared clonotypes between healthy human individuals. Positively selected for CCR7, the CD45RO-negative cells used as naive CD8 cells excluded terminally differentiated effector memory CD45RA+ cells. Study-level findings and limits: Estimated clonotype richness was generally higher in naive than memory subsets.

Sequenced by immunoSEQ multiplex PCR; TCRdb stores in-frame clones only, minus some. The profile shows about 2.1 million clones, roughly 95% of them singletons. Concerning this clone itself: Its antigen is unknown.

Sequences were obtained from naive CD8+ T cells from PBMCs. The TCR sequence derives from a man in his late teens or twenties in good health. Some clones in this sample may be carry-over from other donors' samples.

The CDR3 coding sequence is TGTGCCAGCAACAGGGCGAAGAACTCTGACGATGAGCAGTTCTTC. It is translated as CASNRAKNSDDEQFF. The rearrangement joins TRBV5-6 to TRBJ2-1; TRBD1 might be the D (6 bases). Germline V gene lookup returns CDR1 SGHDT and CDR2 YYEEEE. This CDR3 contains 15 residues. Trimming removed 6 bases from V and 8 bases from J, with 21 bases in between.